This is a list of T cell receptor beta chains from one sample in a study of T cell therapy after organ transplantation. Generated by immunoSEQ multiplex PCR, the TCRdb table keeps only in-frame clones and is missing some. Of 1,500 to 2,000 clones listed, roughly 90% were seen once; the top ten hold 40% to 50%. What these receptors recognize is not known. This sample comprised CD8+ T cells from blood, obtained after autologous CMV-specific T cell therapy. These TCRs come from a human patient who had received a solid organ transplant and had CMV disease. The graft donor may be the source of some T cells. CDR3s include the opening cysteine and the closing phenylalanine or tryptophan. The order of the fields is D gene, clone size, J gene, V gene, CDR3 protein, CDR3 DNA. D genes are given only for firm matches. Clone size is not always given. Where it is, it says once, few, many or a class for expanded clones.

>-|-|TRBJ2-7|TRBV15
CATRDTGDEQYF
TGTGCCACCAGGGATACGGGGGATGAGCAGTACTTC
>TRBD1|-|TRBJ2-7|TRBV7-9
CASSFSDRGENEQYF
TGTGCCAGCAGCTTTTCGGACAGGGGGGAAAACGAGCAGTACTTC
>TRBD1|-|TRBJ2-7|TRBV4-1
CASSQEGTAVPYEQYF
TGCGCCAGCAGCCAAGAAGGGACAGCTGTCCCCTACGAGCAGTACTTC
>TRBD1|-|TRBJ1-3|TRBV30
CAWRGTGGWNTIYF
TGTGCCTGGAGGGGGACAGGGGGTTGGAACACCATATATTTT
>-|-|TRBJ2-3|TRBV11-2
CASSLGVFTDTQYF
TGTGCCAGCAGCTTAGGAGTGTTCACAGATACGCAGTATTTT
>-|few|TRBJ2-7|TRBV7-9
CASRPPGFDEQYF
TGTGCCAGCAGACCCCCGGGATTCGACGAGCAGTACTTC
>TRBD1|-|TRBJ2-5|TRBV7-3
CASSQGQGMTQETQYF
TGTGCCAGCAGCCAGGGACAGGGGATGACCCAAGAGACCCAGTACTTC
>-|-|TRBJ2-2|TRBV2
CASSELESPTGELFF
TGTGCCAGCAGTGAACTTGAGTCGCCCACCGGGGAGCTGTTTTTT
>-|-|TRBJ2-1|TRBV6-5
CASSRLGAEEQFF
TGTGCCAGCAGTCGCCTTGGGGCGGAGGAGCAGTTCTTC
>-|-|TRBJ2-7|TRBV5-1
CASSLAGGGANEQYF
TGCGCCAGCAGCTTGGCCGGTGGGGGGGCCAACGAGCAGTACTTC
>TRBD1|-|TRBJ1-4|TRBV6-1
CASSGRDSLSYNEKLFF
TGTGCCAGCAGTGGCCGGGACAGTTTATCATATAATGAAAAACTGTTTTTT
>-|-|TRBJ2-7|TRBV28
CASRPSGAYEQYF
TGTGCCAGCAGACCCTCCGGGGCCTACGAGCAGTACTTC
>-|once|TRBJ2-7|TRBV19
CASSIGSDSYEQYF
TGTGCCAGTAGTATAGGGTCAGACTCCTACGAGCAGTACTTC
>-|-|TRBJ2-3|TRBV7-9
CASSLEGSDTQYF
TGTGCCAGCAGCTTAGAGGGGAGCGATACGCAGTATTTT
>-|-|TRBJ1-5|TRBV28
CASSSINQPQHF
TGTGCCAGCAGTTCTATCAATCAGCCCCAGCATTTT
>TRBD2|-|TRBJ2-1|TRBV4-1
CASSLSAGVGNEQFF
TGCGCCAGCAGCCTAAGTGCGGGAGTCGGAAATGAGCAGTTCTTC
>-|-|TRBJ1-1|TRBV14
CASSPDPRAEAFF
TGTGCCAGCAGCCCGGACCCTAGGGCTGAAGCTTTCTTT
>-|-|TRBJ2-7|TRBV13
CASSSGTTYYEQYF
TGTGCCAGCAGTTCCGGGACAACATATTACGAGCAGTACTTC
>-|-|TRBJ2-1|TRBV19
CASTGSGWNEQFF
TGTGCCAGTACCGGGAGCGGGTGGAATGAGCAGTTCTTC
>-|-|TRBJ2-5|TRBV5-1
CASREEETQYF
TGCGCCAGCAGGGAGGAAGAGACCCAGTACTTC
>-|-|TRBJ1-5|TRBV19
CASEPEGFNQPQHF
TGTGCCAGTGAGCCAGAGGGATTCAATCAGCCCCAGCATTTT
>-|-|TRBJ2-5|TRBV6-6
CASSLQGGKETQYF
TGTGCCAGCAGCCTACAGGGTGGGAAAGAGACCCAGTACTTC
>-|-|TRBJ2-5|TRBV5-4
CASSLDWSSETQYF
TGTGCCAGCAGCTTGGATTGGAGCAGCGAGACCCAGTACTTC
>-|-|TRBJ2-5|TRBV6-1
CASRGDQETQYF
TGTGCCAGCAGAGGGGATCAAGAGACCCAGTACTTC
>-|-|TRBJ2-1|TRBV7-9
CASSLVLGGNEQFF
TGTGCCAGCAGCTTAGTTCTGGGAGGAAATGAGCAGTTCTTC
>-|-|TRBJ2-7|TRBV5-1
CASSLVQYEQYF
TGCGCCAGCAGCTTGGTGCAGTACGAGCAGTACTTC
>TRBD2|-|TRBJ2-6|TRBV4-2
CASSQGLAGPGANVLTF
TGTGCCAGCAGCCAGGGACTAGCCGGGCCTGGGGCCAACGTCCTGACTTTC
>TRBD2|-|TRBJ2-2|TRBV4-1
CASSHRWGLAGENGELFF
TGCGCCAGCAGCCACCGTTGGGGACTAGCGGGAGAGAACGGGGAGCTGTTTTTT
>-|-|TRBJ2-7|TRBV28
CASTLGRANHEQYF
TGTGCCAGCACCCTAGGCAGGGCTAACCACGAGCAGTACTTC
>TRBD2|-|TRBJ2-7|TRBV4-1
CASSPLRGVGHEQYF
TGCGCCAGCAGCCCCCTGCGGGGGGTGGGCCACGAGCAGTACTTC
>-|-|TRBJ1-5|TRBV28
CASLMLTGNQPQHF
TGTGCCAGCCTAATGTTGACAGGCAATCAGCCCCAGCATTTT
>-|-|TRBJ1-1|TRBV30
CAWSPLLEGVNTEAFF
TGTGCCTGGAGCCCACTCCTTGAGGGTGTGAACACTGAAGCTTTCTTT
>TRBD1|-|TRBJ2-5|TRBV29-1
CSVGNRGLGETQYF
TGCAGCGTTGGGAACAGGGGGCTGGGGGAGACCCAGTACTTC
>-|-|TRBJ2-7|TRBV6-9
CASSYSPYEQYF
TGTGCCAGCAGTTATTCCCCCTACGAGCAGTACTTC
>TRBD1|-|TRBJ2-1|TRBV5-1
CASSSLPIKTGTTTTDEQFF
TGCGCCAGCAGCTCCCTCCCAATTAAGACAGGGACGACCACTACGGATGAGCAGTTCTTC
>-|few|TRBJ1-1|TRBV9
CASGPEAFF
TGTGCCAGCGGCCCTGAAGCTTTCTTT
>TRBD1|-|TRBJ1-3|TRBV5-5
CASSFGQEEGTIYF
TGTGCCAGCAGCTTTGGACAGGAGGAGGGTACCATATATTTT
>-|-|TRBJ2-7|TRBV28
CASSLTSSYEQYF
TGTGCCAGCAGTTTAACAAGTTCCTACGAGCAGTACTTC
>-|-|TRBJ1-2|TRBV7-9
CASSLALNYGYTF
TGTGCCAGCAGCTTAGCATTGAACTATGGCTACACCTTC
>-|-|TRBJ2-7|TRBV2
CASSVLVDSYEQYF
TGTGCCAGCAGTGTTCTAGTCGATTCCTACGAGCAGTACTTC
>-|-|TRBJ2-6|TRBV28
CASSTIRDNSNVLTF
TGTGCCAGCAGCACAATCCGGGACAACTCCAACGTCCTGACTTTC
>TRBD2|-|TRBJ2-1|TRBV14
CASSRLASSYNEQFF
TGTGCCAGCAGCCGACTAGCCTCCTCCTACAATGAGCAGTTCTTC
>-|-|TRBJ2-1|TRBV6-1
CASSEYGVYEQFF
TGTGCCAGCAGTGAATACGGGGTCTATGAGCAGTTCTTC
>TRBD1|-|TRBJ2-2|TRBV9
CASSVDGTGVFGELFF
TGTGCCAGCAGCGTAGATGGGACAGGGGTTTTCGGGGAGCTGTTTTTT
>-|-|TRBJ1-4|TRBV28
CASSLDTGNEKLFF
TGTGCCAGCAGCCTTGACACGGGGAATGAAAAACTGTTTTTT
>TRBD2|-|TRBJ2-2|TRBV30
CAGGGPPDGELFF
TGTGCCGGCGGGGGGCCCCCCGACGGGGAGCTGTTTTTT
>TRBD2|-|TRBJ2-5|TRBV6-6
CASSTGLAQETQYF
TGTGCCAGCAGTACCGGACTAGCTCAAGAGACCCAGTACTTC
>-|few|TRBJ1-5|TRBV6-1
CASSPRYQPQHF
TGTGCCAGCAGCCCCAGGTATCAGCCCCAGCATTTT
>-|-|TRBJ2-5|TRBV19
CASSTRGPGQETQYF
TGTGCCAGTAGTACCCGGGGGCCCGGACAAGAGACCCAGTACTTC
>-|-|TRBJ2-3|TRBV18
CASWGGYSTDTQYF
TGTGCCAGCTGGGGTGGTTATAGCACAGATACGCAGTATTTT